The clone carrying this T cell receptor beta chain was found once. The antigen is undetermined. This specimen belongs to a study of cytomegalovirus exposure and HLA in healthy donors. The CDR3 has 15 residues. V shed 5 bases, J shed 6 bases, and the junction held 6 bases outside the gene matches. Germline assignment: CDR1 SGHAT and CDR2 FQNNGV. General study results and limits: Generally TCR sequences proved uncommon, though certain public TCRs appeared in numerous donors.

PCR primers comprised 60 Vbeta and 13 Jbeta primers. In the source study's methods: In a later analysis, the count reached 74 million or so unique TCR beta chains, with 10 million to 14 million shared. Assay: immunoSEQ multiplex PCR; the TCRdb copy retains only in-frame clones and omits some. V, J and clone size are taken as reported in that table, and D and trimming were inferred from the DNA itself. The sample contains some 180,000 clones, 70% to 90% of which appear only once. The specimen sequenced was PBMCs. The chain has TRBV11-2 and TRBJ2-2, with 10 bases that match TRBD2. The TCR originated in a man aged 25-40 years in good health and CMV-seropositive. The CDR3 sequence is CASSLTSGNAGELFF. The CDR3 DNA reads as TGTGCCAGCAGCCTCACTAGCGGGAATGCCGGGGAGCTGTTTTTT.